This T cell receptor beta chain was found in a study of CD8 T cells in ankylosing spondylitis. CDR1 is KGHSH and CDR2 is LQKENI in the germline V gene. The CDR3 contains 13 residues. V lost 2 bases and J lost 7, with 6 bases in between. Each CDR3 protein is one row after TCRdb ran MiXCR on the 5' RACE reads. The table has about 280,000 distinct CDR3 sequences, around 18% seen once. This TCR was sampled from a male donor with ankylosing spondylitis or in good health (not recorded which). Sequenced: blood, either unsorted or a sorted T cell fraction (not recorded which). This rearrangement joins TRBV18 to TRBJ1-6; the D is unclear. The CDR3 DNA is TGTGCCAGCTCACCAAATGTCAATTCACCCCTCCACTTT. This sequence encodes CASSPNVNSPLHF.